This T cell receptor beta chain stems from a study of T cell repertoires in cytomegalovirus infection. Background on the study: Public TCR beta signatures indicated both CMV infection and matching HLA type.

TCRdb independently ran MiXCR on the reads; one entry per CDR3 protein. The sample records about 920,000 distinct CDR3 sequences, about 33% being singletons. Whole-study findings and limits: It was HLA-C-restricted CMV-specific TCR beta clonotypes that dominated the response ex vivo.

Concerning this clonotype: The antigen remains undetermined.

The CDR3 spans 13 residues. Between the trimmed V and J ends, which lost 6 bases and 4 bases, there was a span of 12 bases. The TCR comes from a human donor in good health (CMV status not recorded). Some clones in this sample may be carry-over from other donors' samples. V gene TRBV12-3 or TRBV12-4 combines with J gene TRBJ1-2; D remains ambiguous. Source: cultured CD8+ T cells from PBMCs, taken from culture after CMV antigen stimulation. This chain's CDR3 is CASSPAPAYGYTF. The CDR3 nucleotides read TGTGCCAGCAGCCCAGCCCCGGCCTATGGCTACACCTTC.